The 25 T cell receptor beta chains below come from one sample, sequenced in a study of cytomegalovirus exposure and HLA in healthy donors. PCR amplification relied on 60 Vbeta primers (plus 13 Jbeta primers). Repertoires were generated with immunoSEQ multiplex PCR, while TCRdb's copy carries only in-frame clones and drops some. Of 140,000 to 150,000 clones detected, approximately 68% appear once; the ten largest clones hold roughly 4%. The material sequenced was PBMCs. The origin of the receptors is a man between 60 and 75 years old in good health and CMV-seronegative.

In its sample, this clone was seen a few times. V and J are TRBV5-1 and TRBJ2-7, with a tentative D call TRBD2 (6 bases). V lost 1 base and J lost 4, with 15 bases in between. Per germline, CDR1 SGHRS and CDR2 YFSETQ. This CDR3 spans 15 amino acids. Here the CDR3 DNA reads TGCGCCAGCAGCTTGAGACCGGGGGTGGCTTACGAGCAGTACTTC. Amino acids: CASSLRPGVAYEQYF.

CDR3 coding DNA: TGTGCCAGCAGCTCGGCCCGACAGGGATTACTTAATGAAAAACTGTTTTTT. Its protein is CASSSARQGLLNEKLFF. This chain joins TRBV7-8 and TRBJ1-4, with TRBD1 matching over 7 bases. Germline values: CDR1 SGHVS, CDR2 FQNEAQ. There are 17 residues in the CDR3. Trimming removed 4 bases from V and 4 bases from J; junction bases left unmatched: 12.

The rearrangement uses TRBV7-2 and TRBJ2-1; 9 positions match TRBD2. V lost 1 base and J lost 8; bases outside the gene matches: 6. In germline, CDR1 is SGHTA, CDR2 FQGNSA. The CDR3 length is 15 residues. DNA for the CDR3: TGTGCCAGCAGCTTAGGAAGGCGGGAGGGGGATGAGCAGTTCTTC. Amino acid sequence: CASSLGRREGDEQFF.

The rearrangement uses TRBV28 and TRBJ1-5; 7 bases fit TRBD1. Per germline, CDR1 MDHEN and CDR2 SYDVKM. CDR3 length: 14 amino acids. Trimming at V came to 9 bases and at J to 6 bases, leaving 11 bases not matched to a gene. The CDR3 protein is CASRGQVFGQPQHF. The CDR3 DNA follows: TGTGCCAGTCGAGGACAGGTCTTCGGTCAGCCCCAGCATTTT.

This clone appeared once. This chain joins TRBV7-2 and TRBJ2-3; D not resolved. Trimming cost V 8 bases and J 2 bases, with 5 bases left between them. Germline-derived CDR1 and CDR2 are SGHTA and FQGNSA. This CDR3 comprises 11 residues. Here the CDR3 reads CASGHTDTQYF. CDR3 bases: TGTGCCAGCGGCCACACAGATACGCAGTATTTT.

The chain combines TRBV6-5 with TRBJ1-5; 8 bases fit TRBD1. This CDR3 region has 15 residues. Germline V gives CDR1 MNHEY, CDR2 SVGAGI. V shed 6 bases, J shed 5 bases, and the junction held 9 bases outside the gene matches. The CDR3 region is CASRPRTGLYQPQHF. The DNA of the CDR3 is TGTGCCAGCAGACCCCGGACAGGGCTTTATCAGCCCCAGCATTTT.

The chain links TRBV28 to TRBJ1-1; a possible D gene is TRBD1 (5 bases). V shed 5 bases and J shed 2 bases, with 9 bases lying between them. CDR3 length equals 13 residues. Germline CDR1 is MDHEN and CDR2 is SYDVKM. CDR3 in DNA: TGTGCCAGCAGTCAGACAGCTAACACTGAAGCTTTCTTT. Protein: CASSQTANTEAFF.

The V gene is TRBV18, the J gene TRBJ2-5; 10 nucleotides match TRBD2. The junction had 7 bases not matched to a gene; V was cut back by 2 bases and J by 4 bases. There are 16 residues in the CDR3. Per the germline V gene, CDR1 is KGHSH and CDR2 is LQKENI. CDR3 bases: TGTGCCAGCTCACCAGGGCTAGCGGGAGAAGGAGAGACCCAGTACTTC. This codes for CASSPGLAGEGETQYF.

The chain couples TRBV7-2 to TRBJ2-7, with TRBD2 identical over 13 bases. J lost 2 bases, V lost 8 bases, and 0 bases had no gene match. The CDR3 runs 13 residues. Germline assignment: CDR1 SGHTA and CDR2 FQGNSA. The CDR3 reads CASGLAGAYEQYF. The CDR3 DNA follows: TGTGCCAGCGGACTAGCGGGAGCCTACGAGCAGTACTTC. Supplemented by reference TRBV7-2 and TRBJ2-7, the full variable domain reads GAGVSQSPSNKVTEKGKDVELRCDPISGHTALYWYRQSLGQGLEFLIYFQGNSAPDKSGLPSDRFSAERTGGSVSTLTIQRTQQEDSAVYLCASGLAGAYEQYFGPGTRLTVT.

A few counts support this clone. The genes are TRBV7-3 and TRBJ2-1; D is perhaps TRBD2 (6 bases). Looked up from germline, CDR1 is SGHTA and CDR2 is FQGTGA. V lost 5 bases to trimming and J lost 9 bases, with 20 bases between them. The CDR3 length is 15 residues. DNA for the CDR3: TGTGCCAGCAGCAAAAGTGGCGGGATGAGGGGTGAGCAGTTCTTC. Translating it yields CASSKSGGMRGEQFF.

This chain uses TRBV5-4 with TRBJ2-1; the match to TRBD1 covers 10 bases. This CDR3 is 16 amino acids long. The V segment lost 2 bases and the J segment 2 bases; nucleotides outside the gene matches: 4. CDR1 and CDR2 (germline): SGHNT, YYREEE (reference sequence). This chain's CDR3 is CASSLAGTGAYNEQFF. The CDR3 coding sequence is TGTGCCAGCAGCTTAGCCGGGACAGGGGCCTACAATGAGCAGTTCTTC.

The sample holds a few counts of this clone. The rearrangement uses TRBV4-3 and TRBJ1-1, with 8 bases identical to TRBD1. Germline V lookup: CDR1 LGHNA, CDR2 YSLEER. The CDR3 extends over 13 amino acids. Trimming at V came to 3 bases and at J to 7 bases, leaving 4 bases not matched to a gene. The chain's CDR3 is CASSQRTGIEAFF. CDR3 DNA sequence: TGCGCCAGCAGCCAGAGGACAGGGATTGAAGCTTTCTTT.

The V call is TRBV30, the J call TRBJ2-3; 8 nucleotides match TRBD1. Germline assignment: CDR1 GTSNPN and CDR2 SVGIG (reference sequence). This CDR3 region has 14 residues. The V and J ends lost 2 bases and 6 bases, in that order; junction bases with no gene match: 7. This chain's CDR3 is CAWSRQGWADTQYF. CDR3 coding DNA: TGTGCCTGGAGTAGACAGGGGTGGGCTGATACGCAGTATTTT.

The count of this clone is one. This chain joins TRBV9 and TRBJ2-1, with no clear D. Trimming took off 0 bases at V and 3 bases at J, with 10 bases between the two ends. This CDR3 contains 15 residues. CDR1 SGDLS and CDR2 YYNGEE come from the germline V gene. CDR3 protein: CASSVAGSDYNEQFF. For the CDR3, the DNA is TGTGCCAGCAGCGTAGCCGGAAGCGACTACAATGAGCAGTTCTTC.

This rearrangement joins TRBV7-9 to TRBJ2-3, with a tentative D call TRBD2 (5 bases). The CDR3 extends over 12 amino acids. Germline assignment: CDR1 SEHNR and CDR2 FQNEAQ (reference sequence). V gave up 5 bases and J gave up 4 bases, with 7 bases separating them. This CDR3 is CASSLGADTQYF. The CDR3 DNA sequence: TGTGCCAGCAGCCTCGGGGCAGATACGCAGTATTTT.

This chain connects TRBV21-1 to TRBJ1-1; TRBD1, the table's D call, was not compared with the DNA. TRBV21-1 is recorded as a pseudogene. This CDR3 has 14 residues. Here the CDR3 reads CASRADRGLTEAFF. The CDR3 nucleotides are TGTGCCAGCAGGGCGGACAGGGGTTTGACTGAAGCTTTCTTT.

The V call is TRBV29-1, the J call TRBJ1-1; 9 nucleotides match TRBD1. Trimming took 4 bases from V and 5 from J; bases not matched to a gene: 11. CDR1 is SQVTM, CDR2 ANQGSEA, per germline. The CDR3 runs to 15 residues. CDR3 nucleotides: TGCAGCGTTGCCTATCAGGGACAGGGAGGAACTGAAGCTTTCTTT. It yields the protein CSVAYQGQGGTEAFF. The whole variable domain, remainder taken from reference TRBV29-1 and TRBJ1-1, is SAVISQKPSRDICQRGTSLTIQCQVDSQVTMMFWYRQQPGQSLTLIATANQGSEATYESGFVIDKFPISRPNLTFSTLTVSNMSPEDSSIYLCSVAYQGQGGTEAFFGQGTRLTVV.

The chain joins TRBV28 to TRBJ2-1; D perhaps matches TRBD2 (5 bases). The CDR3 is 13 amino acids. Between the trimmed V and J ends, which lost 7 bases and 6 bases, there was a span of 13 bases. Germline V CDR1 and CDR2: MDHEN, SYDVKM. CDR3 sequence reads: CASKFGKINEQFF. In nucleotides, the CDR3 is TGTGCCAGCAAATTCGGGAAGATCAATGAGCAGTTCTTC.

The chain joins TRBV27 to TRBJ1-6, with TRBD1 identical over 10 bases. The length of the CDR3 is 16 residues. Germline V gene lookup returns CDR1 MNHEY and CDR2 SMNVEV (reference sequence). The ends lost 5 bases at V and 6 bases at J; junction bases unmatched: 7. The CDR3 here is CASSTRQGASNSPLHF. CDR3 sequence (DNA): TGTGCCAGCAGTACCAGACAGGGGGCAAGTAATTCACCCCTCCACTTT.

The V gene is TRBV28, the J gene TRBJ1-4; D is unclear. The CDR3 is made up of 15 amino acids. V was cut by 2 bases and J by 0 bases, with 7 bases left in between. Germline values: CDR1 MDHEN, CDR2 SYDVKM. The CDR3 loop reads CASSLTGATNEKLFF. CDR3 nucleotides: TGTGCCAGCAGTTTAACTGGAGCAACTAATGAAAAACTGTTTTTT. The full variable domain, with the rest looked up from reference TRBV28 and TRBJ1-4, is DVKVTQSSRYLVKRTGEKVFLECVQDMDHENMFWYRQDPGLGLRLIYFSYDVKMKEKGDIPEGYSVSREKKERFSLILESASTNQTSMYLCASSLTGATNEKLFFGSGTQLSVL.

The chain couples TRBV11-2 to TRBJ1-1, with D hard to call. This CDR3 has 14 residues. V gave up 5 bases and J gave up 1 base, with 11 bases separating them. Germline V lookup: CDR1 SGHAT, CDR2 FQNNGV. CDR3 sequence: CASSRGNANTEAFF. DNA for the CDR3: TGTGCCAGCAGCCGCGGCAACGCGAACACTGAAGCTTTCTTT.

The chain uses TRBV28 and TRBJ1-3, with D perhaps TRBD1 (6 bases). Germline V CDR1 and CDR2: MDHEN, SYDVKM. The CDR3 spans 16 residues. Trimming took 4 bases from V and 4 from J, leaving 17 bases between them. The CDR3 here is CASSSLLNRVGNTIYF. CDR3 sequence (DNA): TGTGCCAGCAGTTCCCTGCTCAACAGGGTCGGAAACACCATATATTTT.

The rearrangement uses TRBV15 and TRBJ1-4; D is unresolved. Germline CDR1 reads LNHNV; CDR2 reads YYDKDF (reference sequence). The CDR3 extends over 16 amino acids. V lost 0 bases and J 3 bases, leaving 11 bases between the germline ends. CDR3 loop: CATSRESPGANEKLFF. DNA for the CDR3: TGTGCCACCAGCAGAGAGTCACCCGGGGCTAATGAAAAACTGTTTTTT.

This clone showed up just a few times. The rearrangement uses TRBV7-2 and TRBJ2-6; D perhaps matches TRBD2 (5 bases). Germline V lookup: CDR1 SGHTA, CDR2 FQGNSA. CDR3 length: 16 residues. Trimming left V 1 base short and J 0 bases short, with 7 bases between. The CDR3 DNA reads as TGTGCCAGCAGCTTAGAAGGGAGCTCTGGGGCCAACGTCCTGACTTTC. This codes for CASSLEGSSGANVLTF.

Only one count was recorded for this clone. This rearrangement joins TRBV7-6 to TRBJ2-3; TRBD1 matches 10 bases. The CDR3 has 16 amino acids. After removal of 0 bases from V and 2 bases from J, the junction contained 2 bases not matched to a gene. Germline loops: CDR1 SGHVS, CDR2 FNYEAQ. The CDR3 loop reads CASSLAGTGDTDTQYF. Here the CDR3 DNA reads TGTGCCAGCAGCTTAGCGGGGACAGGGGACACAGATACGCAGTATTTT.